The 8 T cell receptor beta chains presented below share a single source sample, sequenced in a study of T cells in women clearing cervical HPV infection. Assay: immunoSEQ multiplex PCR; the TCRdb copy retains only in-frame clones and omits some. The table lists 15,000 to 20,000 clones. Sequences were obtained from blood buffy coat. The receptor source for this set is a woman between 18 and 69 years old with a cervical HPV16 infection that either progressed to CIN3+ or cleared (not recorded which).

As concerns this clone: The read ends 3 residues shy of where the CDR3 ends; the end is completed using the germline J gene. The genes are TRBV2 and TRBJ2-7; D could derive from TRBD1 or TRBD2 (5 bases each). The CDR3 sequence is 16 residues long. Trimming removed 3 bases from V and 3 bases from J, with 18 bases in between. CDR1 is SNHLY, CDR2 FYNNEI, per germline. The sequenced CDR3 bases are TGTGCCAGCAGTGATTATCGAGGGGTGCAGCGCTACGAG. Amino acids: CASSDYRGVQRYE. The whole CDR3 region reads CASSDYRGVQRYEQYF.

As concerns this clone: The CDR3 end is not reached by the read, which stops 3 residues before it; the germline J gene fills it in. This chain connects TRBV2 to TRBJ2-4; D is perhaps TRBD1 or TRBD2 (5 bases each). The V gene lost 5 bases and the J gene lost 0 bases, with 11 bases spanning the gap. CDR1 and CDR2 from the germline V gene are SNHLY and FYNNEI. This CDR3 has 15 residues. The part of the CDR3 DNA that was read is TGTGCCAGCAGTCCTCAGGGAGTAGCCAAAAACATT. Its translation: CASSPQGVAKNI. The whole CDR3 protein reads CASSPQGVAKNIQYF.

Remarks on this clone: The read gets to within 3 residues of the CDR3 end, and the germline J gene fills in the rest. The chain combines TRBV5-1 with TRBJ2-5; 12 bases match TRBD2. Germline V CDR1 and CDR2: SGHRS, YFSETQ. V shed 2 bases, J shed 5 bases, and the junction held 7 bases outside the gene matches. The CDR3 runs to 16 residues. The CDR3 is CASSFQTSGGSETQYF. Partial CDR3 DNA: TGCGCCAGCAGCTTTCAGACTAGCGGGGGTAGCGAGACC.

Of note for this clone: The read gets to within 3 residues of the CDR3 end, and the germline J gene fills in the rest. The chain joins TRBV2 to TRBJ1-4, with a possible D match to TRBD1 (6 bases). This CDR3 contains 15 residues. Deletions cut 10 bases from V and 3 bases from J, with 18 bases between. Per germline, CDR1 SNHLY and CDR2 FYNNEI. CDR3 DNA, as far as it was read: TGTGCCACCCGAGGGGGGGGCCCATCTAATGAAAAA. Translating gives CATRGGGPSNEK. In full, the CDR3 is CATRGGGPSNEKLFF.

Note on this clone: The observed sequence ends 3 residues before the CDR3 terminus, with the missing tail filled in from the germline J gene. The chain carries TRBV7-9 and TRBJ2-3; D call uncertain. CDR1 and CDR2 (germline): SEHNR, FQNEAQ (reference sequence). The CDR3 has 14 residues. V shed 5 bases and J shed 6 bases, with 15 bases lying between them. The chain's CDR3 is CASSPSPPADTQYF. The sequenced CDR3 bases are TGTGCCAGCAGCCCATCCCCCCCTGCGGATACG.

With respect to this clone: The read comes to an end 3 residues before the CDR3 does, leaving the germline J gene to fill in the end. This sequence joins TRBV7-9 and TRBJ1-2; D is undetermined. In germline, CDR1 is SEHNR, CDR2 FQNEAQ (reference sequence). The CDR3 loop spans 12 amino acids. The CDR3 sequence is CASRAEGNDYTF. CDR3 bases read: TGTGCCAGCAGGGCAGAGGGCAATGAC.

A remark on this clone: The sequence runs out 3 residues before the end of the CDR3; the remainder is reconstructed from the germline J gene. The genes are TRBV19 and TRBJ2-3; 7 bases line up with TRBD2. There are 15 residues in the CDR3. Germline V CDR1 and CDR2: LNHDA, SQIVND (reference sequence). The CDR3 protein is CASTRFGGEDQPQYF. CDR3 DNA (partial): TGTGCCAGTACCCGGTTTGGGGGGGAAGATCAGCCG.

CDR3 residues: CASSWGTITSTDTQYF. The part of the CDR3 DNA that was read is TGCGCCAGCAGCTGGGGGACTATTACTAGCACAGATACG. J is TRBJ2-3 and V is TRBV5-1, with TRBD2 identical over 7 bases. The read ends 3 residues early relative to the CDR3; the germline J gene fills the gap. The CDR3 is 16 amino acids. The V gene's germline CDR1 is SGHRS and CDR2 YFSETQ. V shed 3 bases, J shed 0 bases, and the junction held 7 bases outside the gene matches. Combining the CDR3 with reference TRBV5-1 and TRBJ2-3 gives the whole variable domain KAGVTQTPRYLIKTRGQQVTLSCSPISGHRSVSWYQQTPGQGLQFLFEYFSETQRNKGNFPGRFSGRQFSNSRSEMNVSTLELGDSALYLCASSWGTITSTDTQYFGPGTRLTVL.